This entry features one T cell receptor beta chain sequence. Its specificity is not known. The data are from a study of T cell repertoires in cytomegalovirus infection. Study in general: TCR beta signatures that were public indicated CMV infection and matching HLA type.

MiXCR was run by TCRdb on the reads, yielding one entry per CDR3 protein. This repertoire shows 68,000 or so distinct CDR3 sequences, 20% to 25% found once; its top ten account for 60% to 80%. This CDR3 spans 15 amino acids. V lost 4 bases to trimming and J lost 3 bases; unmatched junction nucleotides: 4. Germline lookup yields CDR1 LGHNA and CDR2 YSLEER. The sequencing sample was made of PBMCs, sequenced either directly or after in vitro stimulation (not recorded which). The sequence was obtained from a human donor in good health (CMV status not recorded). Some clones in this sample may be carry-over from other donors' samples. The gene calls are TRBV4-3 and TRBJ2-1; 9 nucleotides match TRBD2. The CDR3 is CASSPNSGSYNEQFF. For the CDR3, the DNA is TGCGCCAGCAGCCCTAATAGCGGGAGCTACAATGAGCAGTTCTTC.